This TCR beta chain was profiled in a study of CD8 T cells in ankylosing spondylitis. Study outcomes and limitations: Clones linked with disease were CD8+ and fairly uncommon in the peripheral blood. Significant enrichment of disease-linked clones was reportedly seen in matched ankylosing spondylitis synovial fluid. A subset of motif variants has previously been described in the synovial fluid and blood of reactive arthritis.

With respect to this clonotype: The antigen is undetermined.

Looked up from germline, CDR1 is SNHLY and CDR2 is FYNNEI. This CDR3 is 14 amino acids long. The ends were cut back, 8 bases at V and 4 bases at J, with 15 bases in the middle. A quantitative 5'-RACE method, one with molecular barcodes, was used to make TCR beta libraries. In TCRdb, the 5' RACE reads were re-called with MiXCR into one record per CDR3 protein. The sample shows roughly 64,000 distinct CDR3 sequences, 6.2% of them seen only once. The chain employs TRBV2 and TRBJ2-1; D not certain. The clonotype comes from a male donor with ankylosing spondylitis. The sample taken for sequencing was synovial fluid, either unsorted or a sorted T cell fraction (not recorded which). CDR3 residues: CASLGPSIYNEQFF. The CDR3, as DNA: TGTGCCAGCCTAGGACCCTCCATTTACAATGAGCAGTTCTTC.